The clone carrying this TCR beta chain was observed a handful of times. What it binds is not known. This sample is drawn from a study of cytomegalovirus exposure and HLA in healthy donors. The study drew the donors from its 120-subject validation cohort, separate from the roughly 670-subject first cohort. The CDR3 length is 14 residues. Trimming left V 5 bases short and J 7 bases short, with 17 bases between. Germline CDR1 SEHNR, CDR2 FQNEAQ (reference sequence). Clones were read by immunoSEQ multiplex PCR, and TCRdb kept only the in-frame ones, dropping some. The repertoire consists of 50,000 to 65,000 clones, with about 91% occurring once and the leading ten covering about 15%. Whole-study results and caveats: Usually a TCR sequence was rare, but some public TCRs were found in many donors.

The clonotype was recovered from a young woman in good health and CMV-seronegative. The sequencing input was PBMCs. The chain recombines TRBV7-9 with TRBJ1-2, with D tentatively TRBD1 (6 bases). The CDR3 region has the DNA TGTGCCAGCAGCCGGGGGGCAGCGTCAGGTGGCTACACCTTC. Its protein product is CASSRGAASGGYTF.